Listed below are T cell receptor beta chains from one sample, sequenced in a study of T cells in Graves' hyperthyroidism and ophthalmopathy. In TCRdb, the multiplex PCR reads were re-called with MiXCR into one record per CDR3 protein. The table includes 500,000 to 650,000 distinct CDR3 sequences, around 13% detected once. The sample comprised blood. These receptors came from a woman in her forties with Graves' hyperthyroidism. CDR3s leave out the opening cysteine and the closing phenylalanine or tryptophan. Expanded clones are given a class, and other clones once, few, many or no size at all.

V gene	CDR3 length	J gene	clone size	CDR3 protein
TRBV7-9	11	TRBJ2-7	many	ASVAEGNYEQY
TRBV20-1	12	TRBJ2-7	many	SARGPSGNYEQY
TRBV28	13	TRBJ2-7	many	ASRARGLAQFEQY
TRBV5-1	12	TRBJ2-5	many	ASSFERPLETQY
TRBV6-1	11	TRBJ2-7	many	ASSVMNSYEQY
TRBV20-1	13	TRBJ1-2	.	SASQQGAANYGYT
TRBV6-1	12	TRBJ2-5	.	ASSEGPAFETQY
TRBV27	14	TRBJ2-1	few	ASSLSVPSSYNEQF
TRBV27	13	TRBJ2-4	few	ASSKTGLAKNIQY
TRBV11-3	15	TRBJ2-1	many	ASSLWNSQFGYDEQF
TRBV28	12	TRBJ1-1	many	ASRAGDRNTEAF
TRBV5-6	12	TRBJ2-1	many	ASSRDSFYNEQF
TRBV28	13	TRBJ2-7	many	ASRQRTGSSYEQY
TRBV28	12	TRBJ1-2	few	ASSFRALNYGYT
TRBV27	11	TRBJ2-2	many	ASSFLNTGELF
TRBV20-1	13	TRBJ2-5	.	SAIPGLAGVETQY
TRBV28	11	TRBJ1-5	many	ASSFERDQPQH
TRBV6-4	13	TRBJ2-7	few	ASSAPTSATYEQY
TRBV7-3	13	TRBJ2-1	many	ASSLLAGALNEQF
TRBV7-2	15	TRBJ2-7	.	ASSLRRLAGGPVEQY
TRBV15	13	TRBJ2-1	many	ATSRGTNSYNEQF
TRBV20-1	9	TRBJ2-7	many	SARAAGLQY
TRBV3-1	17	TRBJ2-3	.	ASSPSGGPSGRGADTQY
TRBV11-1	10	TRBJ1-6	many	ASSMYGSPLH
TRBV20-1	14	TRBJ2-3	.	SAPPSGVLSTDTQY
TRBV28	13	TRBJ2-3	many	ASSQTSGSSNTQY
TRBV19	17	TRBJ2-2	few	ASSILRILGTSTTGELF
TRBV5-1	14	TRBJ2-1	few	ASSVSGTSSYNEQF